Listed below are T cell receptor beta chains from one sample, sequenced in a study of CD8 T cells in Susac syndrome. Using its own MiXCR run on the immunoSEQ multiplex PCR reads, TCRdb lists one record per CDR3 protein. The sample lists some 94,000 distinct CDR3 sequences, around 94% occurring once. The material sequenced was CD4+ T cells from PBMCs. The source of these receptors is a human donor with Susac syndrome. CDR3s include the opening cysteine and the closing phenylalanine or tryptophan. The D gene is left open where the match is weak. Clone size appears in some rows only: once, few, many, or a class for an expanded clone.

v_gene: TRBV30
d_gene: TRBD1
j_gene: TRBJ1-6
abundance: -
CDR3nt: TGTGCCTGGGGGACAGAGGGGAATTCACCCCTCCACTTT
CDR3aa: CAWGTEGNSPLHF

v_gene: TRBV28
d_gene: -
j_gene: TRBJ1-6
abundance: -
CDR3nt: TGTGCCAGCAGTCCTCCCGGGGAGGGGAATTCACCCCTCCACTTT
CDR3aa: CASSPPGEGNSPLHF

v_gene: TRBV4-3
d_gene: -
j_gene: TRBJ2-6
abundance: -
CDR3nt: TGCGCCAGCAGCCAAGCCGGGGCCAACGTCCTGACTTTC
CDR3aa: CASSQAGANVLTF

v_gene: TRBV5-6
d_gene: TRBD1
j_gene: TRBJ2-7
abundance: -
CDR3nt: TGTGCCAGCAGCTTGGGGGGACAGGGGCACTACGAGCAGTACTTC
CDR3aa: CASSLGGQGHYEQYF

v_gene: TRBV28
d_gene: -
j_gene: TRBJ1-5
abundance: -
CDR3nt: TGTGCCAGCCTCCTTTACTTCAATCAGCCCCAGCATTTT
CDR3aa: CASLLYFNQPQHF

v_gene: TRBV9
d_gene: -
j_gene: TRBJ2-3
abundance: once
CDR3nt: TGTGCCAGCAGTTCCCCCTTACTCGGGGTTGCGGCAGATACGCAGTATTTT
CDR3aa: CASSSPLLGVAADTQYF

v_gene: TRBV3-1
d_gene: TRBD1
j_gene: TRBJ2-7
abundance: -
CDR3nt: TGTGCCAGCAGCCAAGAAGGACCACAGGGGCCCTACGAGCAGTACTTC
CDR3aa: CASSQEGPQGPYEQYF

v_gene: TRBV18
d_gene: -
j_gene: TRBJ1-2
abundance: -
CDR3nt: TGTGCCAGCTCACCAGGGACGGGGACTGGCTACACCTTC
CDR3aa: CASSPGTGTGYTF

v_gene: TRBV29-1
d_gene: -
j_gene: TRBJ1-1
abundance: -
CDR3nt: TGCAGCGTTGGAAAGGGCTGGGGGGGCACTGAAGCTTTCTTT
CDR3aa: CSVGKGWGGTEAFF

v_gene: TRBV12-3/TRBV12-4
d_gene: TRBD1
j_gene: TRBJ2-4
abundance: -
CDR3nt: TGTGCCAGTGGGACAGGGGGTCCCTCGGGAGAGTACTTC
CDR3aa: CASGTGGPSGEYF

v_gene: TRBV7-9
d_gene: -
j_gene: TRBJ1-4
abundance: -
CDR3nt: TGTGCCAGCAGCACCCCGGCCAGTGAAAAACTGTTTTTT
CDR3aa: CASSTPASEKLFF

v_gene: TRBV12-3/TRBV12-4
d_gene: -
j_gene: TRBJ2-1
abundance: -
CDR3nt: TGTGCCAGCAGTCCCCTCCCGCGGGGTGAGCAGTTCTTC
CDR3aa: CASSPLPRGEQFF

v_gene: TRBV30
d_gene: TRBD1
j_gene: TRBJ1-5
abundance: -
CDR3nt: TGTGCCTGGAGTGGAGGGACAGGGGACAATCAGCCCCAGCATTTT
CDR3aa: CAWSGGTGDNQPQHF

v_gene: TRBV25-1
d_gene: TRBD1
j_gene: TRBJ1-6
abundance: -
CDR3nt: TGTGCCAGCAGTGAGCTAGACAGGGATAATTCACCCCTCCACTTT
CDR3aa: CASSELDRDNSPLHF

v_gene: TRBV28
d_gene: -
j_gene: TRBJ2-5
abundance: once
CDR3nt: TGTGCCAGCAGTTTAGAGGTCCTGGGGACCCAGTACTTC
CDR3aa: CASSLEVLGTQYF

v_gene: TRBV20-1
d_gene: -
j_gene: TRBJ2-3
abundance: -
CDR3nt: TGCAGTGCTAGGGCGCGTGGGGGGGCCAGAACAGATACGCAGTATTTT
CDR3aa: CSARARGGARTDTQYF

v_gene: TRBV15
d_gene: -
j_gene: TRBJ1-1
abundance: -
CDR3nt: TGTGCCACCAGCACCCCCATCGTCACTGAAGCTTTCTTT
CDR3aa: CATSTPIVTEAFF

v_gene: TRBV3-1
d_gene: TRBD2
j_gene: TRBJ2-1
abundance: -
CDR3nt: TGTGCCAGCAGCCTCTATGGGACTAACAATGAGCAGTTCTTC
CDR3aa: CASSLYGTNNEQFF

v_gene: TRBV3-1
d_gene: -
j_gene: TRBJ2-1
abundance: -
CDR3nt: TGTGCCAGCAGCCACGACAAACCCTTCAATGAGCAGTTCTTC
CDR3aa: CASSHDKPFNEQFF

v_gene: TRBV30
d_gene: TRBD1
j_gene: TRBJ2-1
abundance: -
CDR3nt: TGTGCCGGACAGCCGGGACAGAATGAGCAGTTCTTC
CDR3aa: CAGQPGQNEQFF

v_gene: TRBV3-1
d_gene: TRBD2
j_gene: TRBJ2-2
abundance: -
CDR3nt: TGTGCCAGCAGCCAACGGGGACTAGCGGGGGCAACCGGGGAGCTGTTTTTT
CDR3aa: CASSQRGLAGATGELFF

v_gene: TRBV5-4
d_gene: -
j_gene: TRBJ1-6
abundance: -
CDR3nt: TGTGCCGGCATACACAACAGGGCCGGAAAAGATTCACCCCTCCACTTT
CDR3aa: CAGIHNRAGKDSPLHF

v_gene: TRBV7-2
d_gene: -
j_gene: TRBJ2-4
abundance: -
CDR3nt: TGTGCCAGCAGCTCCGGACTTTCCCCCGGGGAAAACATTCAGTACTTC
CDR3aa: CASSSGLSPGENIQYF

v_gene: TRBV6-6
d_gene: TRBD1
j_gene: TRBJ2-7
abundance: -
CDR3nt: TGTGCCAGCAGTTACCGTGACAGGGGGAAGTACTTC
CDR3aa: CASSYRDRGKYF

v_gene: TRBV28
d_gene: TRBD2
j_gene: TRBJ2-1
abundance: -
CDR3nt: TGTGCCAGCAGTCCGGATAGCGGGGGGAGGATAAATGAGCAGTTCTTC
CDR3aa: CASSPDSGGRINEQFF

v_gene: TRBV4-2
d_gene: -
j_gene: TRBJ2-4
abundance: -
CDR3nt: TGTGCCAGCAGCCAGGGCAGGAGGGGAGCCAAAAACATTCAGTACTTC
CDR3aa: CASSQGRRGAKNIQYF

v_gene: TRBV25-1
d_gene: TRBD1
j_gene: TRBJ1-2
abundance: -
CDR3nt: TGTGCCAGCAGTGCCCGACAGGGGGCGGCCGGCTACACCTTC
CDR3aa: CASSARQGAAGYTF

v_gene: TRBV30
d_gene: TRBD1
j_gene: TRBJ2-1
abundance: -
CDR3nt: TGTGCCTGGGGATACAGGGGAGACTACAATGAGCAGTTCTTC
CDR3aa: CAWGYRGDYNEQFF

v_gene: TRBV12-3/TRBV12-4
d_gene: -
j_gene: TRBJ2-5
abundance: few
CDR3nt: TGTGCCAGCAGAGGAGAGACCCAGTACTTC
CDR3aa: CASRGETQYF